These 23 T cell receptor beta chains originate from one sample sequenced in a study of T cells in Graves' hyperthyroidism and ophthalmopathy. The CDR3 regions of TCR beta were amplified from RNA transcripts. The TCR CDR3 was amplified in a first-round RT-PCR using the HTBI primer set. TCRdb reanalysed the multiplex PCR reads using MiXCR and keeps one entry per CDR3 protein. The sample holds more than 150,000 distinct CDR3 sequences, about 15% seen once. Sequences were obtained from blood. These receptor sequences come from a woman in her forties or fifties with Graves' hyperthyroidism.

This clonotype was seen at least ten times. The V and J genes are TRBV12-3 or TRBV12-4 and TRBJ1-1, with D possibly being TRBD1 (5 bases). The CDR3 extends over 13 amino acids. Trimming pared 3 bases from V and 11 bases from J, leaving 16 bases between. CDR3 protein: CASSLQGRAVAFF. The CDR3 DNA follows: TGTGCCAGCAGTTTGCAGGGTAGAGCGGTGGCTTTCTTT.

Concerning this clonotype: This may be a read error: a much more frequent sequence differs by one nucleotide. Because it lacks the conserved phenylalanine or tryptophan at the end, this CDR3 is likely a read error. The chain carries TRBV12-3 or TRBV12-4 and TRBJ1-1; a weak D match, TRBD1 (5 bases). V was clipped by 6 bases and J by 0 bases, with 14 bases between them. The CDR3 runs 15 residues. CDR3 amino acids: CASRPAGRLNTEAFS. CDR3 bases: TGTGCCAGCAGACCCGCGGGGCGGTTGAACACTGAAGCTTTCTCT.

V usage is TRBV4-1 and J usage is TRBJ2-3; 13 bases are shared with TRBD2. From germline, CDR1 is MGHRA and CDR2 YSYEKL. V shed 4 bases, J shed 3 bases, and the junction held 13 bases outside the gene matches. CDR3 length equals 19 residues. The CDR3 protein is CASSPATSGGPTGTDTQYF. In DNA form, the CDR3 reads TGCGCCAGCAGCCCTGCGACTAGCGGGGGGCCGACCGGAACAGATACGCAGTATTTT.

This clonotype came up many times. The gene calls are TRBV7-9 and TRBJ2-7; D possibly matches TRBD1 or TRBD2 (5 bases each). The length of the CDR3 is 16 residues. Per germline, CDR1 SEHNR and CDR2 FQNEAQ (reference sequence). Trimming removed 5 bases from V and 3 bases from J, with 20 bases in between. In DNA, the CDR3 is TGTGCCAGCAGCGCGTACCGGGACCGTCAGAACTACGAGCAGTACTTC. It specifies CASSAYRDRQNYEQYF.

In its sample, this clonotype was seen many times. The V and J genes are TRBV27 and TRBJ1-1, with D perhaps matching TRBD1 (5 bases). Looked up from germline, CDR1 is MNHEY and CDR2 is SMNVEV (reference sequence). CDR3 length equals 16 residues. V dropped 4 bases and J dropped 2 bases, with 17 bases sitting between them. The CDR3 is CASSSLSGTANTEAFF. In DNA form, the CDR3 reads TGTGCCAGCAGTTCCCTATCCGGGACGGCAAACACTGAAGCTTTCTTT.

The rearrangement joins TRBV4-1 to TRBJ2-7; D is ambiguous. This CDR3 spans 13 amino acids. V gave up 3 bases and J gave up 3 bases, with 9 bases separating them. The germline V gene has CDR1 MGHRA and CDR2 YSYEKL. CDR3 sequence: CASSHTSGYEQYF. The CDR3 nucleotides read TGCGCCAGCAGCCACACTTCCGGCTACGAGCAGTACTTC.

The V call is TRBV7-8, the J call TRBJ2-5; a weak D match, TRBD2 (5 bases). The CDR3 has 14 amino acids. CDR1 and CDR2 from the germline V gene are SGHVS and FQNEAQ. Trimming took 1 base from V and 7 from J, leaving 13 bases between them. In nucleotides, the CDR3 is TGTGCCAGCAGCTTAGAGCGCCTGCGGGTGACCCAGTACTTC. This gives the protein CASSLERLRVTQYF.

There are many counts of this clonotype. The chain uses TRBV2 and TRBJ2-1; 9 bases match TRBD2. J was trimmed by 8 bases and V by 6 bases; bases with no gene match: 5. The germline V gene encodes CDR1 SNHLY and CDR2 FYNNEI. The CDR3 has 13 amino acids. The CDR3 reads CASRGGTSYEQFF. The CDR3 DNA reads TGTGCCAGCAGAGGAGGGACTAGCTATGAGCAGTTCTTC.

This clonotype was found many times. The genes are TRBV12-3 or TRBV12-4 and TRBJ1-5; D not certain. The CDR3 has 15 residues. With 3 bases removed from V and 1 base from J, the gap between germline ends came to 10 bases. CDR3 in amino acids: CASSFWDGSNQPQHF. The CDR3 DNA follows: TGTGCCAGCAGTTTCTGGGATGGCAGCAATCAGCCCCAGCATTTT.

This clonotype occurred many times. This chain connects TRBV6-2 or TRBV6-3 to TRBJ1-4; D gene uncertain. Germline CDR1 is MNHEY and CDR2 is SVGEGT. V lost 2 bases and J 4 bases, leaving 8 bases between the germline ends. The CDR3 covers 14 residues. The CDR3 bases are TGTGCCAGCAGTTACGACCGGATTAATGAAAAACTGTTTTTT. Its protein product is CASSYDRINEKLFF.

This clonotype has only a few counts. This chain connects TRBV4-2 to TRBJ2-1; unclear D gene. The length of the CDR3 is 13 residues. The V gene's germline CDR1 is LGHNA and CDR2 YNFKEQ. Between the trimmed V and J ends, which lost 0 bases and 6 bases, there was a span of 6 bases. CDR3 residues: CASSQDSPNEQFF. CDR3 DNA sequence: TGTGCCAGCAGCCAAGATAGCCCCAATGAGCAGTTCTTC.

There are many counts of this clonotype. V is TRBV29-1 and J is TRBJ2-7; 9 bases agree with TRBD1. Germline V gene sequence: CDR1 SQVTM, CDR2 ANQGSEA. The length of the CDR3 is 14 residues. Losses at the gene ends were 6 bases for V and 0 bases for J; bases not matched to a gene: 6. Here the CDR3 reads CSVLRDRDSYEQYF. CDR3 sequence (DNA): TGCAGCGTGCTCCGGGACAGGGACTCCTACGAGCAGTACTTC.

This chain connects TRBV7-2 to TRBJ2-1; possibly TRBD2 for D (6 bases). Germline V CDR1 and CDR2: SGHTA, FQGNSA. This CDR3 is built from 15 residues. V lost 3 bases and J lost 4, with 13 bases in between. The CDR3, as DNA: TGTGCCAGCAGCTTTAAGAGTCTAGCGTACAATGAGCAGTTCTTC. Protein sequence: CASSFKSLAYNEQFF. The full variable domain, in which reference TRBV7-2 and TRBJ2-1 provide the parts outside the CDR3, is GAGVSQSPSNKVTEKGKDVELRCDPISGHTALYWYRQSLGQGLEFLIYFQGNSAPDKSGLPSDRFSAERTGGSVSTLTIQRTQQEDSAVYLCASSFKSLAYNEQFFGPGTRLTVL.

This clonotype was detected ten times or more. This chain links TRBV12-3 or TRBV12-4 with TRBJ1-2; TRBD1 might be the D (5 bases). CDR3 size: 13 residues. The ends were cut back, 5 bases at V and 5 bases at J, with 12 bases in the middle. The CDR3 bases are TGTGCCAGCAGTAATCAGGACATTTATGGCTACACCTTC. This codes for CASSNQDIYGYTF.

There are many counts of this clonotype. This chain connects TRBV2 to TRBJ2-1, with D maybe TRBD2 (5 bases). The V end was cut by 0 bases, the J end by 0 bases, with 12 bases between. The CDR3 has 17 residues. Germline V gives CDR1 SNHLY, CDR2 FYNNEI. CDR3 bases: TGTGCCAGCAGTGAAGCAGGAGGTTTTAGCTCCTACAATGAGCAGTTCTTC. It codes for CASSEAGGFSSYNEQFF.

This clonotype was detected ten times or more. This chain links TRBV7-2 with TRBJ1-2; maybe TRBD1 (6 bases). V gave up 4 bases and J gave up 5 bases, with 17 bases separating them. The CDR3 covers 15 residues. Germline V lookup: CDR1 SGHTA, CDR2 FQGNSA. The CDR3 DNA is TGTGCCAGCAGCTCCCAGGGGAGGTCCTCGTATGGCTACACCTTC. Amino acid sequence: CASSSQGRSSYGYTF.

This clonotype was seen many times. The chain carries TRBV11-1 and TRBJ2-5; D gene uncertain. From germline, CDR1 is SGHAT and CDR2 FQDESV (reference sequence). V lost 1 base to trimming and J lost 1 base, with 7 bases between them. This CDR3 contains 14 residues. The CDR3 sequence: CASSLERLQETQYF. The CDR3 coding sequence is TGTGCCAGCAGCTTAGAAAGACTCCAAGAGACCCAGTACTTC.

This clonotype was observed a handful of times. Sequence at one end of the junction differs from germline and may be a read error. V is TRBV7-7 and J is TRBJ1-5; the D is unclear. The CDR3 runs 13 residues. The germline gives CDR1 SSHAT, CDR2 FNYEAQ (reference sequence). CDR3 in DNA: TGTGCTAGCAGCTTAGCGGATGGTCAGCCCCAGCATTTT. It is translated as CASSLADGQPQHF.

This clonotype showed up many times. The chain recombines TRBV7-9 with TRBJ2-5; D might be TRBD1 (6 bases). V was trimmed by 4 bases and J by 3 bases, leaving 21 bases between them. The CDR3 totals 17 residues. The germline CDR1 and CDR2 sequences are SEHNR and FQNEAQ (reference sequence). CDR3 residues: CASSSTNDMGAKETQYF. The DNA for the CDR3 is TGTGCCAGCAGCTCCACGAACGACATGGGGGCAAAAGAGACCCAGTACTTC.

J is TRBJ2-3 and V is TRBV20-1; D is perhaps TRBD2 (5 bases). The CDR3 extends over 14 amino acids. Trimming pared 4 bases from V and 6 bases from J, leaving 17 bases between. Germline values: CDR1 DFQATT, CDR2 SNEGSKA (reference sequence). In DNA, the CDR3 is TGCAGTGCTATAGAGGGCTCCCCGCGGGATACGCAGTATTTT. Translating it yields CSAIEGSPRDTQYF.

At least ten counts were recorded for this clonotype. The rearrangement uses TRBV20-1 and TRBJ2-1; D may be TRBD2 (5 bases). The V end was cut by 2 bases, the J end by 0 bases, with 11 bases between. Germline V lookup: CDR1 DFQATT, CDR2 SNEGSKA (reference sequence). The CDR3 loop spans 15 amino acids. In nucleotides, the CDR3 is TGCAGTGCTAGAAGCGGTGGGAGCTCCTACAATGAGCAGTTCTTC. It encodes CSARSGGSSYNEQFF.

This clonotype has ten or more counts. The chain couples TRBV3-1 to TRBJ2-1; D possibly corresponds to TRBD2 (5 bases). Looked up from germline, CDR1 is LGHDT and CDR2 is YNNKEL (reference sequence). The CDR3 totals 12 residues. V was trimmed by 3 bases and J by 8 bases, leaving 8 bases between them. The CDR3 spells CASSQRGYEQFF. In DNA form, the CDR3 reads TGTGCCAGCAGCCAGAGAGGGTATGAGCAGTTCTTC.

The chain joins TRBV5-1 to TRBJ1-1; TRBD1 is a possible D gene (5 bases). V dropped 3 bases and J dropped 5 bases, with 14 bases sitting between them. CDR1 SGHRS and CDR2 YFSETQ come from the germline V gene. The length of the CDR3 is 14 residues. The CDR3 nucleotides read TGCGCCAGCAGCTGGGGTGTCGGGGGGACTGAAGCTTTCTTT. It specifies CASSWGVGGTEAFF.